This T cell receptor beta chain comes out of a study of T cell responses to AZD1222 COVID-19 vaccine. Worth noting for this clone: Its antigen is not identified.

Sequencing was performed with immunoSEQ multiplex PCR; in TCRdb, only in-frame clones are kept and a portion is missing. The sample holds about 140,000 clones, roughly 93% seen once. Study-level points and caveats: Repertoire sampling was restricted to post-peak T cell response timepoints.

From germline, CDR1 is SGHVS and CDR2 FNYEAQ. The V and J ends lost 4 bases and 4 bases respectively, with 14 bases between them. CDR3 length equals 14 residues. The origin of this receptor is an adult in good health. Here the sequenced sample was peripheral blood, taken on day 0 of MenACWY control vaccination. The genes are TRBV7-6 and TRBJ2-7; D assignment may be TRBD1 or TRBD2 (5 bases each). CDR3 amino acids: CASSSLPGPYEQYF. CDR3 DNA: TGTGCCAGCAGCTCCCTGCCGGGACCTTACGAGCAGTACTTC.